These 10 T cell receptor beta chains came from one sample sequenced in a study of T cell repertoires in ileal Crohn's disease (dated by TCRdb to about 2019). The time point label corresponds to: inflamed ileum from the surgical specimen. The library was prepared using the immunoSEQ multiplex PCR assay. The clones in this table, taken by TCRdb from immuneACCESS, are in-frame only. Not every clone is retained; where verified, under half of the shortfall comes from an unresolved V gene, and the cause of the rest is unknown. This sample comprises roughly 15,000 clones, roughly 76% of them detected only once. The top ten clones comprise about 4% of the sample. Sequencing was performed on ileal tissue. The origin of the receptors is an adult with Crohn's disease.

The chain uses TRBV7-2 and TRBJ2-3; D is ambiguous. V was clipped by 1 base and J by 2 bases, with 10 bases between them. The CDR3 has 15 amino acids. Germline values: CDR1 SGHTA, CDR2 FQGNSA. The CDR3 sequence: CASSLVVSSTDTQYF. The DNA for the CDR3 is TGTGCCAGCAGCTTAGTCGTATCATCCACAGATACGCAGTATTTT.

The CDR3 DNA follows: TGTGCCAGCAGTTCTGCGGGAGGAGGTAGCACAGATACGCAGTATTTT. Protein sequence: CASSSAGGGSTDTQYF. J is TRBJ2-3 and V is TRBV2; TRBD2 matches 8 bases. Germline trimming cut 5 bases from V and 0 bases from J; bases unmatched to any gene: 7. From germline, CDR1 is SNHLY and CDR2 FYNNEI. The CDR3 is 16 residues long.

This clone has a handful of counts. The chain has TRBV19 and TRBJ2-1, with no clear D. Trimming removed 3 bases from V and 3 bases from J, with 6 bases in between. Germline CDR1 and CDR2: LNHDA and SQIVND (reference sequence). The CDR3 is 13 amino acids. The CDR3 DNA follows: TGTGCCAGTAGTATCGACCACTACAATGAGCAGTTCTTC. Protein sequence: CASSIDHYNEQFF.

The rearrangement links TRBV27 to TRBJ2-2; D uncertain. Germline V gene lookup returns CDR1 MNHEY and CDR2 SMNVEV (reference sequence). The CDR3 runs to 13 residues. Trimming pared 3 bases from V and 0 bases from J, leaving 2 bases between. The CDR3 is CASSLANTGELFF. CDR3 DNA: TGTGCCAGCAGTTTGGCGAACACCGGGGAGCTGTTTTTT.

Sample share makes this clone medium-sized. The V gene is TRBV29-1, the J gene TRBJ1-1, with a possible D match to TRBD1 (5 bases). Between the trimmed V and J ends, which lost 4 bases and 5 bases, there was a span of 14 bases. The germline V gene encodes CDR1 SQVTM and CDR2 ANQGSEA. The CDR3 has 13 amino acids. The chain's CDR3 is CSVVGPQATEAFF. The DNA of the CDR3 is TGCAGCGTTGTGGGACCTCAGGCAACTGAAGCTTTCTTT.

The CDR3 DNA reads as TGTGCCAGCACTCCAGGGCTAGAGGGAAACACCATATATTTT. Its protein product is CASTPGLEGNTIYF. The chain uses TRBV6-1 and TRBJ1-3; D may be TRBD1 (5 bases). The CDR3 contains 14 residues. Between the trimmed V and J ends, which lost 7 bases and 4 bases, there was a span of 14 bases. The germline V gene has CDR1 MNHNS and CDR2 SASEGT.

The chain carries TRBV6-1 and TRBJ1-5, with a possible D match to TRBD1 (6 bases). V gave up 7 bases and J gave up 1 base, with 11 bases separating them. Germline loops: CDR1 MNHNS, CDR2 SASEGT. There are 14 residues in the CDR3. In DNA form, the CDR3 reads TGTGCCAGCACGGCTACAGGGAGCAATCAGCCCCAGCATTTT. This codes for CASTATGSNQPQHF.

This clone was observed once. This chain joins TRBV5-8 and TRBJ2-5; D is possibly TRBD2 (6 bases). The CDR3 length is 14 residues. With 4 bases removed from V and 0 bases from J, the gap between germline ends came to 10 bases. The germline gives CDR1 SGHTS, CDR2 YDEGEE. CDR3 residues: CASSPGTYQETQYF. For the CDR3, the DNA is TGTGCCAGCAGCCCCGGGACTTACCAAGAGACCCAGTACTTC.

J is TRBJ2-7 and V is TRBV7-2; D possibly matches TRBD1 or TRBD2 (5 bases each). The ends were cut back, 5 bases at V and 2 bases at J, with 19 bases in the middle. The CDR3 is 16 amino acids. Germline V gene lookup returns CDR1 SGHTA and CDR2 FQGNSA. This chain's CDR3 is CASSPHPGRATYEQYF. CDR3 DNA: TGTGCCAGCAGCCCCCACCCGGGGCGCGCCACCTACGAGCAGTACTTC.

The V call is TRBV15, the J call TRBJ1-2, with TRBD1 as a possible D gene (5 bases). Germline lookup yields CDR1 LNHNV and CDR2 YYDKDF (reference sequence). This CDR3 is 13 amino acids long. V gave up 5 bases and J gave up 8 bases, with 15 bases separating them. CDR3 in DNA: TGTGCCACCAGCCTCACGGCGGGGGTGGGCTACACCTTC. This codes for CATSLTAGVGYTF.